One and the same sample provided the 22 T cell receptor beta chains below, sequenced in a study of CD8 T cells in Susac syndrome. Reverse transcription of roughly 0.45 to 1 ug RNA was performed with random hexamers. TCRdb re-derived calls from the immunoSEQ multiplex PCR reads in MiXCR, one entry per CDR3 protein. The sample includes a few hundred thousand distinct CDR3 sequences, 85% to 95% of them seen just once. The specimen sequenced was CD4+ T cells from PBMCs. Receptors originate from a human donor with multiple sclerosis.

V gene TRBV18 combines with J gene TRBJ1-2; D gene uncertain. V lost 1 base and J 5 bases, leaving 11 bases between the germline ends. There are 14 residues in the CDR3. Germline CDR1 reads KGHSH; CDR2 reads LQKENI. DNA of the CDR3: TGTGCCAGCTCACCACGGCAGGATATTTATGGCTACACCTTC. It yields the protein CASSPRQDIYGYTF.

The chain has TRBV20-1 and TRBJ2-1, with TRBD2 as a possible D gene (5 bases). The germline V gene has CDR1 DFQATT and CDR2 SNEGSKA (reference sequence). V was trimmed by 1 base and J by 6 bases, leaving 19 bases between them. There are 16 residues in the CDR3. The CDR3 spells CSARAPLGSSANEQFF. The CDR3 DNA sequence: TGCAGTGCTAGAGCCCCTCTGGGGAGTTCCGCCAATGAGCAGTTCTTC.

This rearrangement joins TRBV29-1 to TRBJ2-7; D gene uncertain. This CDR3 spans 14 amino acids. V was pared by 5 bases and J by 1 base, with 15 bases between. The germline CDR1 and CDR2 sequences are SQVTM and ANQGSEA. CDR3 sequence: CSVKFSRFSYEQYF. In nucleotides, the CDR3 is TGCAGCGTTAAATTTTCGAGGTTTTCCTACGAGCAGTACTTC.

The chain is built from TRBV5-4 and TRBJ1-2; maybe TRBD1 (5 bases). Looked up from germline, CDR1 is SGHNT and CDR2 is YYREEE (reference sequence). This CDR3 comprises 14 residues. Trimming took 4 bases from V and 2 from J, leaving 12 bases between them. CDR3 loop: CASSPRDPNYGYTF. The CDR3 DNA follows: TGTGCCAGCAGCCCCCGGGACCCAAACTATGGCTACACCTTC.

The chain combines TRBV2 with TRBJ2-1; TRBD1 might be the D (5 bases). This CDR3 spans 12 amino acids. Trimming cost V 5 bases and J 13 bases, with 15 bases left between them. Germline V gene lookup returns CDR1 SNHLY and CDR2 FYNNEI. CDR3 nucleotide sequence: TGTGCCAGCAGTACAGGTGGGGCTGAACAGTTCTTC. Its translation is CASSTGGAEQFF.

J is TRBJ2-1 and V is TRBV20-1; weak D call: TRBD2 (6 bases). The CDR3 spans 14 residues. The V gene's germline CDR1 is DFQATT and CDR2 SNEGSKA (reference sequence). The ends were cut back, 6 bases at V and 2 bases at J, with 14 bases in the middle. CDR3 protein: CSAGRGSPYNEQFF. CDR3 bases: TGCAGTGCCGGTCGGGGGAGCCCCTACAATGAGCAGTTCTTC.

V and J are TRBV3-1 and TRBJ2-5; D ambiguous. Looked up from germline, CDR1 is LGHDT and CDR2 is YNNKEL (reference sequence). The CDR3 has 14 residues. V was shortened by 2 bases and J by 4 bases, with 11 bases between the two germline ends. The CDR3 nucleotides read TGTGCCAGCAGCCAATTCGGCCTTGGAGAGACCCAGTACTTC. Amino acid sequence: CASSQFGLGETQYF.

V and J are TRBV19 and TRBJ1-5; TRBD1 is a possible D gene (5 bases). CDR1 is LNHDA and CDR2 is SQIVND in the germline V gene (reference sequence). The CDR3 totals 14 residues. V was pared by 3 bases and J by 3 bases, with 9 bases between. DNA for the CDR3: TGTGCCAGTAGTATCGGACACGACAATCAGCCCCAGCATTTT. As protein: CASSIGHDNQPQHF.

This chain uses TRBV6-4 with TRBJ1-5; 10 nucleotides align to TRBD1. CDR1 and CDR2 from the germline V gene are MRHNA and SNTAGT. The CDR3 is 16 amino acids. Losses at the gene ends were 6 bases for V and 3 bases for J; bases not matched to a gene: 8. The CDR3: CASSHRDRGSNQPQHF. In DNA, the CDR3 is TGTGCCAGCAGCCACCGGGACAGGGGTTCCAATCAGCCCCAGCATTTT.

The chain combines TRBV18 with TRBJ1-5; the D is unclear. The CDR3 is made up of 15 amino acids. CDR1 and CDR2 from the germline V gene are KGHSH and LQKENI. V lost 2 bases and J 0 bases, leaving 8 bases between the germline ends. The chain's CDR3 is CASSPTHNSNQPQHF. DNA for the CDR3: TGTGCCAGCTCACCAACGCACAATAGCAATCAGCCCCAGCATTTT.

With respect to this clonotype: One end of the junction fails to match germline, which may point to a read error. This chain connects TRBV20-1 to TRBJ1-2; D remains unclear. CDR1 and CDR2 (germline): DFQATT, SNEGSKA (reference sequence). The CDR3 consists of 17 residues. The CDR3 loop reads CSARGGGSAPRRGGYTF. The CDR3 nucleotides are TGCAGTGCAAGAGGTGGTGGGTCGGCGCCGCGGCGCGGTGGCTACACCTTC.

J is TRBJ2-7 and V is TRBV30, with TRBD1 as a possible D gene (5 bases). The CDR3 runs to 14 residues. V was clipped by 2 bases and J by 5 bases, with 16 bases between them. Germline V gene lookup returns CDR1 GTSNPN and CDR2 SVGIG (reference sequence). The DNA for the CDR3 is TGTGCCTGGAGTATCTTCCGACAGTTCAACGAGCAGTACTTC. This codes for CAWSIFRQFNEQYF.

The rearrangement links TRBV9 to TRBJ2-1; 8 nucleotides line up with TRBD1. The CDR3 spans 15 residues. After removal of 1 base from V and 10 bases from J, the junction contained 10 bases not matched to a gene. Germline V lookup: CDR1 SGDLS, CDR2 YYNGEE. The CDR3 protein is CASSVPGTGSREQFF. The DNA of the CDR3 is TGTGCCAGCAGCGTACCCGGGACAGGATCGCGAGAGCAGTTCTTC.

The chain is built from TRBV3-1 and TRBJ1-5, with a weak D call TRBD1 (5 bases). Trimming shortened V by 5 bases and J by 9 bases, and 17 bases separated the two germline ends. The CDR3 has 14 residues. Looked up from germline, CDR1 is LGHDT and CDR2 is YNNKEL (reference sequence). This CDR3 is CASSLGQGASPQHF. The CDR3 DNA reads as TGTGCCAGCAGCTTAGGCCAGGGTGCATCGCCCCAGCATTTT. The full variable domain, in which reference TRBV3-1 and TRBJ1-5 provide the parts outside the CDR3, is DTAVSQTPKYLVTQMGNDKSIKCEQNLGHDTMYWYKQDSKKFLKIMFSYNNKELIINETVPNRFSPKSPDKAHLNLHINSLELGDSAVYFCASSLGQGASPQHFGDGTRLSIL.

This clonotype was seen only once. The V call is TRBV7-2, the J call TRBJ1-1, with TRBD1 matching 7 bases. Germline CDR1 SGHTA, CDR2 FQGNSA. V lost 5 bases, J lost 5 bases, and 11 bases stayed unmatched. There are 15 residues in the CDR3. CDR3 loop: CASSPRIRGQTEAFF. The CDR3 coding sequence is TGTGCCAGCAGCCCCCGTATTAGGGGGCAAACTGAAGCTTTCTTT. The full variable domain, its missing parts supplied by reference TRBV7-2 and TRBJ1-1, is GAGVSQSPSNKVTEKGKDVELRCDPISGHTALYWYRQSLGQGLEFLIYFQGNSAPDKSGLPSDRFSAERTGGSVSTLTIQRTQQEDSAVYLCASSPRIRGQTEAFFGQGTRLTVV.

The gene calls are TRBV7-2 and TRBJ1-6; D unclear. V lost 2 bases, J lost 9 bases, and 8 bases lay in between. Germline V gene lookup returns CDR1 SGHTA and CDR2 FQGNSA. This CDR3 contains 13 residues. The CDR3 region is CASSLTTASPLHF. CDR3 nucleotide sequence: TGTGCCAGCAGCTTAACGACTGCTTCACCCCTCCACTTT.

This sequence joins TRBV29-1 and TRBJ2-5; D gene uncertain. The CDR3 loop spans 13 amino acids. The germline V and J ends were trimmed by 3 bases and 4 bases, with 12 bases remaining between them. The germline V gene encodes CDR1 SQVTM and CDR2 ANQGSEA. CDR3 region: CSVEVGVGETQYF. In DNA form, the CDR3 reads TGCAGCGTTGAGGTTGGGGTAGGAGAGACCCAGTACTTC.

This chain links TRBV4-2 with TRBJ2-3, with D possibly matching TRBD2 (5 bases). The CDR3 loop spans 16 amino acids. V was shortened by 0 bases and J by 6 bases, with 16 bases between the two germline ends. Germline values: CDR1 LGHNA, CDR2 YNFKEQ. In DNA form, the CDR3 reads TGTGCCAGCAGCCAAGATCTGGCGGGTGGCTGGGATACGCAGTATTTT. Translating it yields CASSQDLAGGWDTQYF.

V and J are TRBV2 and TRBJ1-5; TRBD1 might be the D (6 bases). This CDR3 region has 17 residues. Germline V gives CDR1 SNHLY, CDR2 FYNNEI. Trimming pared 8 bases from V and 1 base from J, leaving 21 bases between. CDR3 protein: CASRHGPEDRSNQPQHF. CDR3 bases: TGTGCCAGCCGACACGGGCCGGAGGACAGAAGCAATCAGCCCCAGCATTTT.

V usage is TRBV18 and J usage is TRBJ1-1, with D unresolved. This CDR3 contains 13 residues. V lost 5 bases and J 5 bases, leaving 12 bases between the germline ends. Germline V lookup: CDR1 KGHSH, CDR2 LQKENI. The CDR3 bases are TGTGCCAGCTCATGGAACGGTGGAACTGAAGCTTTCTTT. This gives the protein CASSWNGGTEAFF.

This chain joins TRBV2 and TRBJ2-5; D is unresolved. Germline CDR1 is SNHLY and CDR2 is FYNNEI. The length of the CDR3 is 14 residues. The V gene lost 1 base and the J gene lost 4 bases, with 10 bases spanning the gap. CDR3 sequence: CASSEDVGGETQYF. In DNA, the CDR3 is TGTGCCAGCAGTGAAGATGTAGGCGGAGAGACCCAGTACTTC.

The chain links TRBV7-2 to TRBJ1-1, with D hard to call. Germline V gives CDR1 SGHTA, CDR2 FQGNSA. V shed 5 bases and J shed 0 bases, with 7 bases lying between them. CDR3 length equals 13 residues. As DNA, the CDR3 is TGTGCCAGCAGCAAACCTCTGAACACTGAAGCTTTCTTT. This encodes CASSKPLNTEAFF. Full variable domain (outside the CDR3, taken from reference TRBV7-2 and TRBJ1-1): GAGVSQSPSNKVTEKGKDVELRCDPISGHTALYWYRQSLGQGLEFLIYFQGNSAPDKSGLPSDRFSAERTGGSVSTLTIQRTQQEDSAVYLCASSKPLNTEAFFGQGTRLTVV.